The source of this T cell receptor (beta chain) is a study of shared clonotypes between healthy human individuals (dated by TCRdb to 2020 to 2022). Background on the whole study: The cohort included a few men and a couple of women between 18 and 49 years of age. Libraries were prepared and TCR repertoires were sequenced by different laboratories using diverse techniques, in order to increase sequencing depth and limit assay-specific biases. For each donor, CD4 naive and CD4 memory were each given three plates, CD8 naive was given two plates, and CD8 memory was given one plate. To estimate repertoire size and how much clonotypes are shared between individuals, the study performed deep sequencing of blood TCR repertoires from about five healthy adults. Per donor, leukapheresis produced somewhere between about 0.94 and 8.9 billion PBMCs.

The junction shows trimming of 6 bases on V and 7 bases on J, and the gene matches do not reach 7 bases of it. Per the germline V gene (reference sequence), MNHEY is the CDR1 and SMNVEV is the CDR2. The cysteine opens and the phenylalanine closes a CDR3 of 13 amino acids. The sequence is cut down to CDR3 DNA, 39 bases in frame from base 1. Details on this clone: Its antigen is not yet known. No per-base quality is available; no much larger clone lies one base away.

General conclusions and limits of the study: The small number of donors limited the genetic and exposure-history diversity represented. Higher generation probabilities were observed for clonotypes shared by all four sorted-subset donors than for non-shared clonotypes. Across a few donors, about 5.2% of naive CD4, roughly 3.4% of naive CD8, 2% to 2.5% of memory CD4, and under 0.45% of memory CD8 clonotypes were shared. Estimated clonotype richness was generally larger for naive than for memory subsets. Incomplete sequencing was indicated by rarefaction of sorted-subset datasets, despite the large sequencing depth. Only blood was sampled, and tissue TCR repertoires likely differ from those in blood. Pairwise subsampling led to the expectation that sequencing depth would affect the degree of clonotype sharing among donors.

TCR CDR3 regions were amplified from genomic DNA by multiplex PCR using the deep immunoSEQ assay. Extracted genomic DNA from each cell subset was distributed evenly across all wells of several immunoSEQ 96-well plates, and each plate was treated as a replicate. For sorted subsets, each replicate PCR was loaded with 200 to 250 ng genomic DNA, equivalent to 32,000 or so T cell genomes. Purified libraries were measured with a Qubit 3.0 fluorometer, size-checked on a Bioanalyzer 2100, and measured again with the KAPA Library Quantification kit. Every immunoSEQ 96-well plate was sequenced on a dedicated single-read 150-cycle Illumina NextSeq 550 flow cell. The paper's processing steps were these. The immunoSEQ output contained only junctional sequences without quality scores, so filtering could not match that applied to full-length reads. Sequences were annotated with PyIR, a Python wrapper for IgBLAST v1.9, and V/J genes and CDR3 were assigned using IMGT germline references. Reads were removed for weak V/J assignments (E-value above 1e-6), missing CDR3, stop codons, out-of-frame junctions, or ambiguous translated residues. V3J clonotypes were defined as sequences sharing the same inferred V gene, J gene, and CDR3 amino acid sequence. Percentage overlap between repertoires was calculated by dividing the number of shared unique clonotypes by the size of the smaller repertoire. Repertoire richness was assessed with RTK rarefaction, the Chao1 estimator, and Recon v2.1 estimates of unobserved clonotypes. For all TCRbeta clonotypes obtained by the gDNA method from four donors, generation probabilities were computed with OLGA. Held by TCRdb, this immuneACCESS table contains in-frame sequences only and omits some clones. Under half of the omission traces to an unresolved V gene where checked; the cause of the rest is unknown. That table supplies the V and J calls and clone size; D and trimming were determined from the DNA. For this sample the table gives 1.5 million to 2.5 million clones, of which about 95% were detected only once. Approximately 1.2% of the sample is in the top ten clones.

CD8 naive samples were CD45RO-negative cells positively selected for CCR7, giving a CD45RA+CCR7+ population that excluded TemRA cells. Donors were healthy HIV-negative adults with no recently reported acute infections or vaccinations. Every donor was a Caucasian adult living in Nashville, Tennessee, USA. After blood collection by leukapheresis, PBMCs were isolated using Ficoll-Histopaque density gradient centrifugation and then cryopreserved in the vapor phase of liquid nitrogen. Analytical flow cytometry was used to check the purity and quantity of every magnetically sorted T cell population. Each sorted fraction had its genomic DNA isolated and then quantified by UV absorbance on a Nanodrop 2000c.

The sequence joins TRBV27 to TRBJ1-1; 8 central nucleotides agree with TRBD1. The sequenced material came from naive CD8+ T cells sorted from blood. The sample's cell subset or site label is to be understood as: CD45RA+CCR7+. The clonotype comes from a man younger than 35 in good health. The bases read TGTGCCAGCAGCTATAACAGGGGGGGTGAAGCTTTCTTT. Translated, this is CASSYNRGGEAFF.